These T cell receptor beta chains were read from a single sample in a study of T-cell memory formation after mild COVID-19. MiXCR, run by TCRdb on the 5' RACE reads, gives a single entry per CDR3 protein. In the table there are about half a million distinct CDR3 sequences, 15% to 20% of which are singletons. The sample was PBMCs or a T cell subset sorted from them (not recorded which). Source of these receptors: an adult woman who had mild COVID-19 (a few samples of this study predate the infection). Cell type and time point are not known. The CDR3 runs from the conserved cysteine through the conserved F or W. A D gene is named only where the DNA matches it firmly. The size of a clone is reported for some rows only, either as once, few or many, or as a class for expanded clones.

abundance: NA; v_gene: TRBV2; j_gene: TRBJ1-1; d_gene: TRBD1; len: 17; CDR3nt: TGTGCCAGCAGTGAACCCCAGGGGGCGCGTGGATCCTATGAAGCTTTCTTT; CDR3aa: CASSEPQGARGSYEAFF
abundance: few; v_gene: TRBV27; j_gene: TRBJ2-1; d_gene: NA; len: 14; CDR3nt: TGTGCCAGCAGAACCCCCGGCCCCTACAATGAGCAGTTCTTC; CDR3aa: CASRTPGPYNEQFF
abundance: NA; v_gene: TRBV5-5; j_gene: TRBJ2-1; d_gene: TRBD2; len: 15; CDR3nt: TGTGCCAGCAGCGTGGGACTAGCGGTCTACAATGAGCAGTTCTTC; CDR3aa: CASSVGLAVYNEQFF
abundance: few; v_gene: TRBV7-8; j_gene: TRBJ2-7; d_gene: TRBD1; len: 15; CDR3nt: TGTGCCAGCAGCCAGAAGACAGGGGACTCCTACGAGCAGTACTTC; CDR3aa: CASSQKTGDSYEQYF
abundance: NA; v_gene: TRBV2; j_gene: TRBJ1-6; d_gene: NA; len: 15; CDR3nt: TGTGCCAGCAGTGAATGGGGGGCCCGTCTTTCACCCCTCCACTTT; CDR3aa: CASSEWGARLSPLHF
abundance: NA; v_gene: TRBV3-1; j_gene: TRBJ2-3; d_gene: NA; len: 15; CDR3nt: TGTGCCAGCAGCCATCAGAGGGTAGGAGGGGATACGCAGTATTTT; CDR3aa: CASSHQRVGGDTQYF
abundance: few; v_gene: TRBV4-1; j_gene: TRBJ1-2; d_gene: NA; len: 14; CDR3nt: TGCGCCAGCAGCCAAGAAGGCACGGCCTATGGCTACACCTTC; CDR3aa: CASSQEGTAYGYTF
abundance: few; v_gene: TRBV7-7; j_gene: TRBJ2-7; d_gene: NA; len: 15; CDR3nt: TGTGCCAGCAGCCCGTCAATGGGGCGCTCCTACGAGCAGTACTTC; CDR3aa: CASSPSMGRSYEQYF
abundance: few; v_gene: TRBV5-6; j_gene: TRBJ2-1; d_gene: NA; len: 13; CDR3nt: TGTGCCAGCAGCTTGCCTAGCCGGGGGGAGCAGTTCTTC; CDR3aa: CASSLPSRGEQFF
abundance: few; v_gene: TRBV5-5; j_gene: TRBJ2-7; d_gene: TRBD1; len: 13; CDR3nt: TGTGCCAGCCAGGCGTCTGGACAGGGGAGAAGTGACTTC; CDR3aa: CASQASGQGRSDF
abundance: few; v_gene: TRBV19; j_gene: TRBJ1-5; d_gene: NA; len: 14; CDR3nt: TGTGCCAGTAGTATGTCTGGGGGCAATCAGCCCCAGCATTTT; CDR3aa: CASSMSGGNQPQHF
abundance: many; v_gene: TRBV12-3/TRBV12-4; j_gene: TRBJ2-5; d_gene: TRBD2; len: 14; CDR3nt: TGTGCCAGCCTCGGACTAGCGGGGGGGGAGACCCAGTACTTC; CDR3aa: CASLGLAGGETQYF
abundance: NA; v_gene: TRBV5-4; j_gene: TRBJ1-1; d_gene: NA; len: 14; CDR3nt: TGTGCCAGCAGCTTGCGGTGGGGGGGAGCTGAAGCTTTCTTT; CDR3aa: CASSLRWGGAEAFF
abundance: NA; v_gene: TRBV25-1; j_gene: TRBJ2-5; d_gene: NA; len: 14; CDR3nt: TGTGCCAGCAGTGGACAGGAGGAGGCAGAGACCCAGTACTTC; CDR3aa: CASSGQEEAETQYF
abundance: NA; v_gene: TRBV15; j_gene: TRBJ2-1; d_gene: NA; len: 13; CDR3nt: TGTGCCACCAGCAGCGCCTCCTACAATGAGCAGTTCTTC; CDR3aa: CATSSASYNEQFF
abundance: NA; v_gene: TRBV20-1; j_gene: TRBJ2-5; d_gene: TRBD1; len: 15; CDR3nt: TGCAGTGCGTTCCGACAGGGTCGAGGCCAAGAGACCCAGTACTTC; CDR3aa: CSAFRQGRGQETQYF
abundance: once; v_gene: TRBV7-6; j_gene: TRBJ1-6; d_gene: NA; len: 16; CDR3nt: TGTGCCAGCAGCTTAGATGGACCGCTATATAATTCACCCCTCCACTTT; CDR3aa: CASSLDGPLYNSPLHF
abundance: NA; v_gene: TRBV9; j_gene: TRBJ1-5; d_gene: NA; len: 13; CDR3nt: TGTGCCAGCAGCGCCGGTCCTAATCAGCCCCAGCATTTT; CDR3aa: CASSAGPNQPQHF
abundance: few; v_gene: TRBV6-6; j_gene: TRBJ2-2; d_gene: TRBD1; len: 16; CDR3nt: TGTGCCAGCTTAAACTCGGGACAGGGGAACACCGGGGAGCTGTTTTTT; CDR3aa: CASLNSGQGNTGELFF
abundance: NA; v_gene: TRBV20-1; j_gene: TRBJ1-1; d_gene: NA; len: 12; CDR3nt: TGCAGTGCTAGCCTTGGGACATGGGAAGCTTTCTTT; CDR3aa: CSASLGTWEAFF
abundance: NA; v_gene: TRBV12-3/TRBV12-4; j_gene: TRBJ1-2; d_gene: TRBD1; len: 12; CDR3nt: TGTGCCAGCAGTGGGGACAGCTTTGGCTACACCTTC; CDR3aa: CASSGDSFGYTF
abundance: NA; v_gene: TRBV9; j_gene: TRBJ2-7; d_gene: NA; len: 14; CDR3nt: TGTGCCAGCAGCCCCCGACCGGGAGCCTACGAGCAGTACTTC; CDR3aa: CASSPRPGAYEQYF
abundance: few; v_gene: TRBV6-5; j_gene: TRBJ1-5; d_gene: NA; len: 14; CDR3nt: TGTGCCAGCAGTCCCAGGGGACCCAATCAGCCCCAGCATTTT; CDR3aa: CASSPRGPNQPQHF
abundance: few; v_gene: TRBV29-1; j_gene: TRBJ2-1; d_gene: TRBD2; len: 14; CDR3nt: TGCAGCGTTGAACTAGCGGGGGTGTACAATGAGCAGTTCTTC; CDR3aa: CSVELAGVYNEQFF
abundance: few; v_gene: TRBV7-3; j_gene: TRBJ2-1; d_gene: NA; len: 15; CDR3nt: TGTGCCAGCAGCTTATCTCCGGACCTATACAATGAGCAGTTCTTC; CDR3aa: CASSLSPDLYNEQFF
abundance: few; v_gene: TRBV3-1; j_gene: TRBJ2-3; d_gene: TRBD1; len: 16; CDR3nt: TGTGCCAGCAGCCGTAGACAGGGGAGAAGACCAGATACGCAGTATTTT; CDR3aa: CASSRRQGRRPDTQYF
abundance: NA; v_gene: TRBV20-1; j_gene: TRBJ1-1; d_gene: NA; len: 15; CDR3nt: TGCAGTGCTAGACTCTTGGAACAGGCGAACACTGAAGCTTTCTTT; CDR3aa: CSARLLEQANTEAFF
abundance: NA; v_gene: TRBV5-1; j_gene: TRBJ2-2; d_gene: NA; len: 16; CDR3nt: TGCGCCAGCAGCTTGGCAGGGGCGAGTAACACCGGGGAGCTGTTTTTT; CDR3aa: CASSLAGASNTGELFF
abundance: few; v_gene: TRBV12-3/TRBV12-4; j_gene: TRBJ2-1; d_gene: TRBD1; len: 15; CDR3nt: TGTGCCAGCAGTTTAGCGGGACAGGGGATGAATGAGCAGTTCTTC; CDR3aa: CASSLAGQGMNEQFF
abundance: NA; v_gene: TRBV4-3; j_gene: TRBJ2-7; d_gene: NA; len: 17; CDR3nt: TGCGCCAGCAGCCAACGTTCGTCTACAGCATACTCCTACGAGCAGTACTTC; CDR3aa: CASSQRSSTAYSYEQYF
abundance: few; v_gene: TRBV10-3; j_gene: TRBJ2-1; d_gene: NA; len: 13; CDR3nt: TGTGCCATCGGGGGAGAGGGAAACAATGAGCAGTTCTTC; CDR3aa: CAIGGEGNNEQFF
abundance: NA; v_gene: TRBV5-1; j_gene: TRBJ2-7; d_gene: NA; len: 14; CDR3nt: TGCGCCAGCAGCTTGGTTTCAGTTTCCTACGAGCAGTACTTC; CDR3aa: CASSLVSVSYEQYF
abundance: NA; v_gene: TRBV20-1; j_gene: TRBJ1-2; d_gene: NA; len: 13; CDR3nt: TGCAGTGCCCTCGCAGACAGGTCACGCCGCTACACCTTC; CDR3aa: CSALADRSRRYTF
abundance: few; v_gene: TRBV6-1; j_gene: TRBJ1-2; d_gene: NA; len: 18; CDR3nt: TGTGCCAGCAGTGACCCGCAACGGGCAGGGCCCCGCTACTATGGCTACACCTTC; CDR3aa: CASSDPQRAGPRYYGYTF
abundance: NA; v_gene: TRBV5-1; j_gene: TRBJ2-1; d_gene: NA; len: 15; CDR3nt: TGCGCCAGCAGCTTGAATGTGAGATCCTACAATGAGCAGTTCTTC; CDR3aa: CASSLNVRSYNEQFF
abundance: NA; v_gene: TRBV6-5; j_gene: TRBJ2-5; d_gene: NA; len: 11; CDR3nt: TGTGCCACCGCAAAACGAGAGACCCAGTACTTC; CDR3aa: CATAKRETQYF
abundance: NA; v_gene: TRBV6-6; j_gene: TRBJ2-1; d_gene: NA; len: 12; CDR3nt: TGTGCCAGCAGTTACAGGGAGAGTGAGCAGTTCTTC; CDR3aa: CASSYRESEQFF
abundance: NA; v_gene: TRBV20-1; j_gene: TRBJ1-4; d_gene: NA; len: 11; CDR3nt: TGCAGTGCTGAGCAGGGGTTGGAACTGTTTTTT; CDR3aa: CSAEQGLELFF
abundance: few; v_gene: TRBV6-5; j_gene: TRBJ1-5; d_gene: NA; len: 13; CDR3nt: TGTGCCAGCAGTTTACGGGTCAATCAGCCCCAGCATTTT; CDR3aa: CASSLRVNQPQHF
abundance: NA; v_gene: TRBV12-3/TRBV12-4; j_gene: TRBJ2-1; d_gene: NA; len: 14; CDR3nt: TGTGCCAGCAACTCACAAGGGGACTACAATGAGCAGTTCTTC; CDR3aa: CASNSQGDYNEQFF
abundance: few; v_gene: TRBV12-3/TRBV12-4; j_gene: TRBJ1-5; d_gene: NA; len: 13; CDR3nt: TGTGCCAGTAGACAGTATAGCAATCAGCCCCAGCATTTT; CDR3aa: CASRQYSNQPQHF
abundance: NA; v_gene: TRBV7-9; j_gene: TRBJ1-1; d_gene: NA; len: 15; CDR3nt: TGTGCCAGCAGCATCGCCCCGAGCAGGGTGGCTGAAGCTTTCTTT; CDR3aa: CASSIAPSRVAEAFF
abundance: few; v_gene: TRBV5-1; j_gene: TRBJ2-2; d_gene: TRBD2; len: 18; CDR3nt: TGCGCCAGCAGCCTCAGAGGACTAGCGGGAGGTCACACCGGGGAGCTGTTTTTT; CDR3aa: CASSLRGLAGGHTGELFF
abundance: many; v_gene: TRBV7-8; j_gene: TRBJ2-1; d_gene: NA; len: 15; CDR3nt: TGTGCCAGCAGCTTCGGCAGGGGATCCTACAATGAGCAGTTCTTC; CDR3aa: CASSFGRGSYNEQFF
abundance: few; v_gene: TRBV7-9; j_gene: TRBJ2-7; d_gene: NA; len: 13; CDR3nt: TGTGCCAGCAGCCCCGAGGACTCCTACGAGCAGTACTTC; CDR3aa: CASSPEDSYEQYF
abundance: many; v_gene: TRBV7-8; j_gene: TRBJ1-1; d_gene: NA; len: 17; CDR3nt: TGTGCCAGCAGCCCAAACTTCCGGGACTCCTTAAACACTGAAGCTTTCTTT; CDR3aa: CASSPNFRDSLNTEAFF
abundance: NA; v_gene: TRBV6-6; j_gene: TRBJ1-2; d_gene: NA; len: 13; CDR3nt: TGTGCCACCACCCACAGGGATGACTATGGCTACACCTTC; CDR3aa: CATTHRDDYGYTF
abundance: few; v_gene: TRBV4-1; j_gene: TRBJ2-1; d_gene: NA; len: 13; CDR3nt: TGCGCCAGCAGCCAGGGACACGACAATGAGCAGTTCTTC; CDR3aa: CASSQGHDNEQFF
abundance: NA; v_gene: TRBV24-1; j_gene: TRBJ2-5; d_gene: TRBD1; len: 14; CDR3nt: TGTGCCACCAGTGATTCTCCGACAGGGGAGACCCAGTACTTC; CDR3aa: CATSDSPTGETQYF
abundance: many; v_gene: TRBV4-3; j_gene: TRBJ2-7; d_gene: NA; len: 16; CDR3nt: TGCGCCAGCAGCCAGTTTTCAGGCGGAGACGACTACGAGCAGTACTTC; CDR3aa: CASSQFSGGDDYEQYF
abundance: NA; v_gene: TRBV7-9; j_gene: TRBJ2-3; d_gene: TRBD2; len: 16; CDR3nt: TGTGCCAGCAGCTTTGTGTTAGCGGGGAACACAGATACGCAGTATTTT; CDR3aa: CASSFVLAGNTDTQYF
abundance: few; v_gene: TRBV20-1; j_gene: TRBJ1-4; d_gene: NA; len: 16; CDR3nt: TGCAGTGCTAGAGGAACTGCCCCGGACAGAAATGAAAAACTGTTTTTT; CDR3aa: CSARGTAPDRNEKLFF
abundance: many; v_gene: TRBV5-5; j_gene: TRBJ2-3; d_gene: TRBD2; len: 13; CDR3nt: TGTGCCAGTGTTAGCGGGAGAACAGATACGCAGTATTTT; CDR3aa: CASVSGRTDTQYF
abundance: few; v_gene: TRBV30; j_gene: TRBJ1-6; d_gene: TRBD1; len: 16; CDR3nt: TGTGCCTGGAGGCTAGAGCTAGGGACAGTGAATTCACCCCTCCACTTT; CDR3aa: CAWRLELGTVNSPLHF
abundance: few; v_gene: TRBV14; j_gene: TRBJ2-7; d_gene: NA; len: 15; CDR3nt: TGTGCCAGCAGCCAAGAAAGACTAGTCTTGGGCGAGCAGTACTTC; CDR3aa: CASSQERLVLGEQYF